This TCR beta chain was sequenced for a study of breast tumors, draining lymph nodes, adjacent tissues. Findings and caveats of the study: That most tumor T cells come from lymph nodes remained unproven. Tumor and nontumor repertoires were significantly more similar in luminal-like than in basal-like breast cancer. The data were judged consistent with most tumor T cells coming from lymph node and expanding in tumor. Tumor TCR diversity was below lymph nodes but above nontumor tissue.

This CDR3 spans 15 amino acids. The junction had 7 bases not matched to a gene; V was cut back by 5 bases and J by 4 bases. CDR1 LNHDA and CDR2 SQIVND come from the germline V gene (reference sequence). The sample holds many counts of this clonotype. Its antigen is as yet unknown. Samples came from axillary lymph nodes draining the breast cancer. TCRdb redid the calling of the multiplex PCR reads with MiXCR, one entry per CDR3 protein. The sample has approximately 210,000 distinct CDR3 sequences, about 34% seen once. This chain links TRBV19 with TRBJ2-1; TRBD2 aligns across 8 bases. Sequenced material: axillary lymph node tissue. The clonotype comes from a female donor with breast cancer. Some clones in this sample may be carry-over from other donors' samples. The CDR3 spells CASSLPGGGYNEQFF. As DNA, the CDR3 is TGTGCCAGTAGTCTCCCCGGCGGGGGGTACAATGAGCAGTTCTTC. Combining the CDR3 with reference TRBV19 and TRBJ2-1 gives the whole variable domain DGGITQSPKYLFRKEGQNVTLSCEQNLNHDAMYWYRQDPGQGLRLIYYSQIVNDFQKGDIAEGYSVSREKKESFPLTVTSAQKNPTAFYLCASSLPGGGYNEQFFGPGTRLTVL.